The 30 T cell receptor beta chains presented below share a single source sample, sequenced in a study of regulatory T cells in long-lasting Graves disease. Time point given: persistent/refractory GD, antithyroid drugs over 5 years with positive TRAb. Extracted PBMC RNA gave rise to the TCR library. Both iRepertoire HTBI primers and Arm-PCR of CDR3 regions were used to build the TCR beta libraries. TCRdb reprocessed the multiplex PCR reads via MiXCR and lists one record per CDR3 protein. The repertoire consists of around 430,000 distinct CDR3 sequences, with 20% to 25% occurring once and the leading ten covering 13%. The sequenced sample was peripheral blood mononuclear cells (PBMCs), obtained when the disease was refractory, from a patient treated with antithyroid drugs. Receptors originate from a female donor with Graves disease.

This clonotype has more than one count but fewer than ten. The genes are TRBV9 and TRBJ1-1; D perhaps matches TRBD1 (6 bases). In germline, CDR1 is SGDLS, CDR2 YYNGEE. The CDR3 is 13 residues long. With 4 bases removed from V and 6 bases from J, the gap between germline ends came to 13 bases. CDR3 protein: CASSPRGAAEAFF. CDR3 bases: TGTGCCAGCAGCCCCCGGGGGGCGGCTGAAGCTTTCTTT.

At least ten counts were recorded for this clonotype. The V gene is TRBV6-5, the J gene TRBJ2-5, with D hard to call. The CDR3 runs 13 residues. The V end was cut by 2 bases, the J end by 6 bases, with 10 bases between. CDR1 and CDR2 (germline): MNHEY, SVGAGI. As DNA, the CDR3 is TGTGCCAGCAGTTACCAACAGAGGCAGACCCAGTACTTC. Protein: CASSYQQRQTQYF.

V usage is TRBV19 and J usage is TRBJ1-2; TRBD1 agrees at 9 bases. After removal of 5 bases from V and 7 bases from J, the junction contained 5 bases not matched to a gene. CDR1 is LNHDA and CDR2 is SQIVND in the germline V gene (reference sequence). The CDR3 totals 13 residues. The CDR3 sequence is CASSVTGGGGYTF. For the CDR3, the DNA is TGTGCCAGTAGTGTAACAGGGGGCGGTGGCTACACCTTC. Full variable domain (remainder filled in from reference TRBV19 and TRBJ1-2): DGGITQSPKYLFRKEGQNVTLSCEQNLNHDAMYWYRQDPGQGLRLIYYSQIVNDFQKGDIAEGYSVSREKKESFPLTVTSAQKNPTAFYLCASSVTGGGGYTFGSGTRLTVV.

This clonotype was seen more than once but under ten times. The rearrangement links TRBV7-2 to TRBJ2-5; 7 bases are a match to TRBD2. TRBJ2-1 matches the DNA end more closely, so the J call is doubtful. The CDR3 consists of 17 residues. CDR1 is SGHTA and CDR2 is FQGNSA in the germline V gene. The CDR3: CASSSRGTGLGNNEQFF. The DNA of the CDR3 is TGTGCCAGCAGCTCTCGAGGCACCGGACTAGGGAACAATGAGCAGTTCTTC.

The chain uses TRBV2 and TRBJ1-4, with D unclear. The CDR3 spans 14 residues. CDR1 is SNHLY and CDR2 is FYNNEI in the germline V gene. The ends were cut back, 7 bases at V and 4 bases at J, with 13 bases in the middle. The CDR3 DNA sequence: TGTGCCAGCACCACGGGGTCGGGTAATGAAAAACTGTTTTTT. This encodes CASTTGSGNEKLFF.

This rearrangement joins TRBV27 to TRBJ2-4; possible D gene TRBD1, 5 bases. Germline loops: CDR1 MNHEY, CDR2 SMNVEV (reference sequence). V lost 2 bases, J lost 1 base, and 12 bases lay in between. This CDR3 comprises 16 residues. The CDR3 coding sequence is TGTGCCAGCAGTTTAGGGCAGGGTAAGGCCAAAAACATTCAGTACTTC. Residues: CASSLGQGKAKNIQYF.

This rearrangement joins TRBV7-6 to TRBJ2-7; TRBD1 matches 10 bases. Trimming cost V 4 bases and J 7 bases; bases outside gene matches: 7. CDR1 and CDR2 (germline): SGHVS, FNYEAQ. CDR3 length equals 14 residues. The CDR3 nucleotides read TGTGCCAGCAGCTCCGGGACAGGGGTTGGGGAGCAGTACTTC. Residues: CASSSGTGVGEQYF.

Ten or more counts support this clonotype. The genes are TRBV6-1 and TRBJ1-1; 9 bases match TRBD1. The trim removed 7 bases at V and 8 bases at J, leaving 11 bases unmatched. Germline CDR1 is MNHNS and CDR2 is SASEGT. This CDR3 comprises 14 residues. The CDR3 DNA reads TGTGCCAGCATGATTGGGGGACAGGGAAGAGAAGCTTTCTTT. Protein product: CASMIGGQGREAFF.

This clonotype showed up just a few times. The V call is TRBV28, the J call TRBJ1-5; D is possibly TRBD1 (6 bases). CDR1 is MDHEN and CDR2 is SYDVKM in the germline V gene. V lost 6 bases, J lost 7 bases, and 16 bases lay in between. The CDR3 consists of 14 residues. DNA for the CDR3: TGTGCCAGCAGGCAAAACAGGGTGGGACAGCCCCAGCATTTT. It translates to CASRQNRVGQPQHF.

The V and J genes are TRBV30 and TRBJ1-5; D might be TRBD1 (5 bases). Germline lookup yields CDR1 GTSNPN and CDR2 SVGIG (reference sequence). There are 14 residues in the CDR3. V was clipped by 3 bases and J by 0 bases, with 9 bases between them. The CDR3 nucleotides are TGTGCCTGGAGGGGGCCTTATAGCAATCAGCCCCAGCATTTT. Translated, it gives CAWRGPYSNQPQHF. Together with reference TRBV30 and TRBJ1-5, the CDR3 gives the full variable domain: SQTIHQWPATLVQPVGSPLSLECTVEGTSNPNLYWYRQAAGRGLQLLFYSVGIGQISSEVPQNLSASRPQDRQFILSSKKLLLSDSGFYLCAWRGPYSNQPQHFGDGTRLSIL.

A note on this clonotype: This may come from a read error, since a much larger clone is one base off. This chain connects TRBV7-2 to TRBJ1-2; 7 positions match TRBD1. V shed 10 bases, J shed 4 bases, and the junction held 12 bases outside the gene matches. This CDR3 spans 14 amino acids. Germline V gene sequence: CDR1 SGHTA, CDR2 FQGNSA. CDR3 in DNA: TGTGCCATCAGATCCTACCGGGACAGCTATGGCTACACCTTC. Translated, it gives CAIRSYRDSYGYTF.

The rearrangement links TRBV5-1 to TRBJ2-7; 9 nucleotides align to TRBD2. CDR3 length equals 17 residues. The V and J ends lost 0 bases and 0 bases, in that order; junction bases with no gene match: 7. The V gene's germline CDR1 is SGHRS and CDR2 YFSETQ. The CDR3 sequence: CASSLEGGSGGSYEQYF. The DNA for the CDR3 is TGCGCCAGCAGCTTGGAAGGAGGTAGCGGGGGCTCCTACGAGCAGTACTTC.

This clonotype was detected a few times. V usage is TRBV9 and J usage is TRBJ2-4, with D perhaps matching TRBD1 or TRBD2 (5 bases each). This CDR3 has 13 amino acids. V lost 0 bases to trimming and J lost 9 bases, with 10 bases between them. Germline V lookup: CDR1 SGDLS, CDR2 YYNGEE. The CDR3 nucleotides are TGTGCCAGCAGCGTAGGGACCGGGACCATTCAGTACTTC. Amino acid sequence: CASSVGTGTIQYF.

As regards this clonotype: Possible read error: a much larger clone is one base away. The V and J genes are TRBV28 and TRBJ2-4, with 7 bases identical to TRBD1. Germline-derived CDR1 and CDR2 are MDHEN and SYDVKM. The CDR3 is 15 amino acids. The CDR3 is CASSIQGLAKNIRYF. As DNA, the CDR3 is TGTGCCAGCAGCATACAGGGGTTGGCCAAAAACATTCGGTACTTC.

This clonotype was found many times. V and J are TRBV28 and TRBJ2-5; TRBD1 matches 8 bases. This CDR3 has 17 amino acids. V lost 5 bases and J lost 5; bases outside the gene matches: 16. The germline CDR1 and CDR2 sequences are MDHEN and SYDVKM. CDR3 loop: CASSPRTGPAPGETQYF. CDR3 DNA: TGTGCCAGCAGTCCCCGGACAGGGCCAGCGCCCGGGGAGACCCAGTACTTC.

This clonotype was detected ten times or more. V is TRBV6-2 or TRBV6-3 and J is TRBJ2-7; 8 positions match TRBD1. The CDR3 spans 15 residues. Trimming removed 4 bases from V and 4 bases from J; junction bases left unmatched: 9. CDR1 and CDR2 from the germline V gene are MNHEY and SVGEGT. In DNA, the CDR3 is TGTGCCAGCAGTTCCGCCGGACAGGGAGGATACGAGCAGTACTTC. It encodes CASSSAGQGGYEQYF.

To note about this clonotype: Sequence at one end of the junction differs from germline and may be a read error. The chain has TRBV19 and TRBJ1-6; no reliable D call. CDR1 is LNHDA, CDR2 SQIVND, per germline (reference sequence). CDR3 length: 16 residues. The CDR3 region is CASSLRRQLENSLLHF. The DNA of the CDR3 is TGTGCCAGTAGTCTTCGACGACAACTTGAGAATTCACTCCTCCACTTT.

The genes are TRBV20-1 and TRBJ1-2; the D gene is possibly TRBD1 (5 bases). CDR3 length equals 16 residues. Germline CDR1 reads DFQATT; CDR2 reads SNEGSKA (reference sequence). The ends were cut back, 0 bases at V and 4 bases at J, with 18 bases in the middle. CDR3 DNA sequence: TGCAGTGCTAGAGATTCAGGGACTTCGGACCTCTATGGCTACACCTTC. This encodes CSARDSGTSDLYGYTF.

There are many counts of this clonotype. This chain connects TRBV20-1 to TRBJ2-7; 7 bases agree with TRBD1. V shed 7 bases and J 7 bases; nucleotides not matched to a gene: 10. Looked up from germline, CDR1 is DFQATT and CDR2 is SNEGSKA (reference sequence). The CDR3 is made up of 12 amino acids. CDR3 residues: CSGVGQAGEQYF. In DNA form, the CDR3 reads TGCAGTGGAGTTGGACAGGCAGGGGAGCAGTACTTC.

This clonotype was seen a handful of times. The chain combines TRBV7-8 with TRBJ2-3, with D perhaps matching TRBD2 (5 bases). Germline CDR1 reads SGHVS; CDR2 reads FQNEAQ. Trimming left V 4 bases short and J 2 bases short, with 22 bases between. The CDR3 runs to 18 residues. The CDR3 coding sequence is TGTGCCAGCAGCTCAGAAGCGGCGCAGGCGTATAACACAGATACGCAGTATTTT. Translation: CASSSEAAQAYNTDTQYF.

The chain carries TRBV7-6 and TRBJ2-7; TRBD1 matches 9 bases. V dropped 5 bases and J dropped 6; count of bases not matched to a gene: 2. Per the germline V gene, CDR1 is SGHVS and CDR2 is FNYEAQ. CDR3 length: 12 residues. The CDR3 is CASSRDRAEQYF. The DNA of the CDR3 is TGTGCCAGCAGCCGGGACAGGGCCGAGCAGTACTTC.

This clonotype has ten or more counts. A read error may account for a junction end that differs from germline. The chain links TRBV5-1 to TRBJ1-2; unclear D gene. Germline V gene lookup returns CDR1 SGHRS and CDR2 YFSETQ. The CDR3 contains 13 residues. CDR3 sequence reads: CASSALPNYGYTF. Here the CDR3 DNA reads TGTGCCAGCAGTGCACTACCTAACTATGGCTACACCTTC.

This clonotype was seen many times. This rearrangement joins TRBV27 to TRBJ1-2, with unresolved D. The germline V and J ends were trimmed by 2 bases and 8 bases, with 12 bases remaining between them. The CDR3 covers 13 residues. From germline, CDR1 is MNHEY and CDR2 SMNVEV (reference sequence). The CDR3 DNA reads TGTGCCAGCAGTTTAATTGGTGGTGTGGGCTACACCTTC. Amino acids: CASSLIGGVGYTF.

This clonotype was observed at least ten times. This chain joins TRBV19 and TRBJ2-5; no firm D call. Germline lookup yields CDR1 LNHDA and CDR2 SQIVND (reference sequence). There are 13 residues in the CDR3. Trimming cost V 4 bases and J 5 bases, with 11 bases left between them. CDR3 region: CASSTGIEETQYF. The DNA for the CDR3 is TGTGCCAGTAGTACCGGAATAGAGGAGACCCAGTACTTC.

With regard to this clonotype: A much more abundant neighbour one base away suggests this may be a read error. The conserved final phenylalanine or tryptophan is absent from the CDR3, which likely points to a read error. This CDR3 reads CASSYSRRAQETQYL. The CDR3 DNA reads TGTGCCAGCAGTTACTCGAGGAGGGCCCAAGAGACCCAGTACCTC. V and J are TRBV6-5 and TRBJ2-5, with TRBD2 as a possible D gene (6 bases). Germline V gene data show CDR1 as MNHEY and CDR2 as SVGAGI. The CDR3 consists of 15 residues. V shed 0 bases and J shed 1 base, with 9 bases lying between them.

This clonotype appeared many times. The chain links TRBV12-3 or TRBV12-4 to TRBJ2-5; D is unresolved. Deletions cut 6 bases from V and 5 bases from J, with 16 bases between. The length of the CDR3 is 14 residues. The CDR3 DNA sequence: TGTGCCAGCAGCCTCAGAGCTATTGAGGAGACCCAGTACTTC. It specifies CASSLRAIEETQYF.

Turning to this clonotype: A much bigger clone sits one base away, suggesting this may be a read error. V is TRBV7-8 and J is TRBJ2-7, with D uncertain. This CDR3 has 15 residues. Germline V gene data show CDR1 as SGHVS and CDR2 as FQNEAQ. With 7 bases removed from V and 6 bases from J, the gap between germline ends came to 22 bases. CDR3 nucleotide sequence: TGTGCCAGCAACTTCCTATCAAGCCCGTTGGGCGAGCAGTACTTC. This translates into CASNFLSSPLGEQYF.

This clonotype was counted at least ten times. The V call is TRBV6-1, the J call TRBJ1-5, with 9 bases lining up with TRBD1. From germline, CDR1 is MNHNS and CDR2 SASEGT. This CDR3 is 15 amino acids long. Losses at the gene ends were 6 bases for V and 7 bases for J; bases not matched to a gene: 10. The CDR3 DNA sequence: TGTGCCAGCAGATCCGGACAGGGGATGTACCAGCCCCAGCATTTT. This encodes CASRSGQGMYQPQHF.

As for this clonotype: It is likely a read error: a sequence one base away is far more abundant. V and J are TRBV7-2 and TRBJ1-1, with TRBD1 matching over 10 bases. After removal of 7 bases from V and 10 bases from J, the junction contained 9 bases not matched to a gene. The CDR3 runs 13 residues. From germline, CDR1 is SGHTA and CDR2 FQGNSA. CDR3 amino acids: CASTPGQGTGAFF. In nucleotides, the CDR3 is TGTGCCAGCACACCGGGACAGGGGACAGGAGCTTTCTTT. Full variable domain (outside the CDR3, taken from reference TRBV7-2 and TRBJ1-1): GAGVSQSPSNKVTEKGKDVELRCDPISGHTALYWYRQSLGQGLEFLIYFQGNSAPDKSGLPSDRFSAERTGGSVSTLTIQRTQQEDSAVYLCASTPGQGTGAFFGQGTRLTVV.

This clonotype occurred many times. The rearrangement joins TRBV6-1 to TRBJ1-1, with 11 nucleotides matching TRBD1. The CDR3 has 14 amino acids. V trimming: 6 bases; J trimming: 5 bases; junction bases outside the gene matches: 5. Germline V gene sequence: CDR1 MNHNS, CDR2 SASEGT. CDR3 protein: CASRGTGGRTEAFF. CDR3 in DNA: TGTGCCAGCAGGGGGACAGGGGGACGGACTGAAGCTTTCTTT.